The next 10 T cell receptor beta chains were all read from a single sample in a study of control samples from healthy donors and cancer patients. The table came from immunoSEQ multiplex PCR; TCRdb's copy has only in-frame clones and leaves some out. The table records approximately 100,000 clones, more than 70% of them present only once. Source material: blood. These receptors originate from a woman aged 40 to 49 in good health.

The V and J genes are TRBV20-1 and TRBJ1-3, with D hard to call. Germline CDR1 and CDR2: DFQATT and SNEGSKA (reference sequence). V lost 3 bases and J 3 bases, leaving 12 bases between the germline ends. This CDR3 is 14 amino acids long. CDR3 sequence: CSASQRRDGNTIYF. In DNA, the CDR3 is TGCAGTGCTAGTCAACGAAGGGATGGAAACACCATATATTTT.

The chain couples TRBV7-2 to TRBJ1-1, with D unresolved. The CDR3 spans 17 residues. Germline V gene sequence: CDR1 SGHTA, CDR2 FQGNSA. V lost 5 bases, J lost 1 base, and 20 bases lay in between. The chain's CDR3 is CASSHTPKRVENTEAFF. CDR3 bases: TGTGCCAGCAGCCACACCCCTAAGAGGGTAGAGAACACTGAAGCTTTCTTT.

This chain connects TRBV2 to TRBJ1-2, with unresolved D. With 7 bases removed from V and 6 bases from J, the gap between germline ends came to 12 bases. This CDR3 has 12 residues. Germline V gives CDR1 SNHLY, CDR2 FYNNEI. The CDR3 is CASIGKMDGYTF. In DNA, the CDR3 is TGTGCCAGCATAGGGAAAATGGATGGCTACACCTTC. The whole variable domain, remainder taken from reference TRBV2 and TRBJ1-2, is EPEVTQTPSHQVTQMGQEVILRCVPISNHLYFYWYRQILGQKVEFLVSFYNNEISEKSEIFDDQFSVERPDGSNFTLKIRSTKLEDSAMYFCASIGKMDGYTFGSGTRLTVV.

V is TRBV2 and J is TRBJ2-1; 11 bases align to TRBD2. V gave up 6 bases and J gave up 8 bases; unmatched junction bases: 15. The germline V gene encodes CDR1 SNHLY and CDR2 FYNNEI. CDR3 length: 17 residues. This CDR3 reads CASSGVAGGTDGDEQFF. The CDR3 DNA reads TGTGCCAGCAGCGGAGTAGCGGGGGGGACCGACGGAGATGAGCAGTTCTTC.

The chain carries TRBV15 and TRBJ1-2; D perhaps matches TRBD1 (5 bases). The CDR3 runs 13 residues. CDR1 is LNHNV, CDR2 YYDKDF, per germline (reference sequence). Trimming removed 6 bases from V and 1 base from J, with 9 bases in between. DNA for the CDR3: TGTGCCACCAGTCCGACAGATAACTATGGCTACACCTTC. Encoded protein: CATSPTDNYGYTF. The variable domain in full, with the rest retrieved from reference TRBV15 and TRBJ1-2, is DAMVIQNPRYQVTQFGKPVTLSCSQTLNHNVMYWYQQKSSQAPKLLFHYYDKDFNNEADTPDNFQSRRPNTSFCFLDIRSPGLGDTAMYLCATSPTDNYGYTFGSGTRLTVV.

This chain joins TRBV3-1 (or the pseudogene TRBV3-2) and TRBJ2-7; no firm D call. V was clipped by 2 bases and J by 3 bases, with 5 bases between them. Germline values: CDR1 LGHDT, CDR2 YNNKEL (reference sequence). The CDR3 contains 12 residues. CDR3: CASSQTGYEQYF. DNA of the CDR3: TGTGCCAGCAGCCAAACCGGCTACGAGCAGTACTTC.

The genes are TRBV27 and TRBJ1-6; D gene uncertain. Per the germline V gene, CDR1 is MNHEY and CDR2 is SMNVEV (reference sequence). The CDR3 totals 13 residues. V was shortened by 6 bases and J by 5 bases, with 8 bases between the two germline ends. The CDR3 DNA sequence: TGTGCCAGCAGCCGGGAGGATAATTCACCCCTCCACTTT. It encodes CASSREDNSPLHF.

The rearrangement joins TRBV27 to TRBJ2-7; TRBD2 matches at 14 bases. The trim removed 5 bases at V and 2 bases at J, leaving 5 bases unmatched. The CDR3 runs to 16 residues. Germline values: CDR1 MNHEY, CDR2 SMNVEV (reference sequence). The CDR3 protein is CASSTGLAGAPYEQYF. The CDR3 nucleotides read TGTGCCAGCAGTACGGGACTAGCGGGGGCACCCTACGAGCAGTACTTC.

This chain joins TRBV4-3 and TRBJ1-3; D is uncertain. This CDR3 comprises 15 residues. Trimming cost V 1 base and J 2 bases, with 9 bases left between them. Germline lookup yields CDR1 LGHNA and CDR2 YSLEER. The CDR3 region is CASSQGRLTGNTIYF. The DNA of the CDR3 is TGCGCCAGCAGCCAAGGCAGACTAACTGGAAACACCATATATTTT.

This clone was seen once. Distinct nucleotide sequences in the sample also encode this CDR3. The genes are TRBV7-9 and TRBJ2-7, with TRBD1 as a possible D gene (7 bases). In germline, CDR1 is SEHNR, CDR2 FQNEAQ (reference sequence). CDR3 length: 14 residues. V was cut by 1 base and J by 7 bases, with 14 bases left in between. CDR3 residues: CASSLGLGGGEQYF. DNA of the CDR3: TGTGCCAGCAGCTTAGGACTAGGGGGCGGGGAGCAGTACTTC.